This T cell receptor beta chain was identified in a study of T cell responses to AZD1222 COVID-19 vaccine. Findings of the study overall: Only 5 to 7 AZD1222 recipients tested seropositive at baseline.

Notes on this clone: Its antigen is still unknown.

CDR1 SGHAT and CDR2 FQNNGV come from the germline V gene. Trimming removed 5 bases from V and 4 bases from J; junction bases left unmatched: 5. This CDR3 spans 15 amino acids. Data came from immunoSEQ multiplex PCR; TCRdb stores just in-frame clones and leaves some out. The profile shows roughly 70,000 clones, under 95% of them singletons. This TCR came from an adult who received the MenACWY meningococcal vaccine as a control. J is TRBJ1-6 and V is TRBV11-2; the match to TRBD1 covers 7 bases. The sequences come from peripheral blood, collected 28 days after the second dose of the MenACWY control vaccine. The CDR3 DNA follows: TGTGCCAGCAGCGCCATGGGACAGTATAATTCACCCCTCCACTTT. It yields the protein CASSAMGQYNSPLHF.